The sequence of this T cell receptor (beta chain) was determined in a study of response to subunit inactivated influenza vaccine. Whole-study results and caveats: The authors suggested that few new T cells are recruited per seasonal influenza vaccination.

About this clonotype: Its antigen remains unidentified.

V gave up 1 base and J gave up 0 bases, with 12 bases separating them. This CDR3 comprises 16 residues. Germline V gives CDR1 LGHNA, CDR2 YSLEER. TCRdb analysed the RT-PCR reads with MiXCR anew, one entry per CDR3 protein. The sample comprises more than 400,000 distinct CDR3 sequences, about 7.2% of which are singletons, and approximately 14% rests with the top ten. The sequence was collected from a man aged 45 to 70 who received an inactivated influenza vaccine. The chain recombines TRBV4-3 with TRBJ1-1, with D unresolved. Sequenced material: PBMCs from blood, taken around 2 years after vaccination. CDR3 region: CASSQGVGGMNTEAFF. CDR3 coding DNA: TGCGCCAGCAGCCAAGGGGTCGGAGGAATGAACACTGAAGCTTTCTTT.